This is a list of T cell receptor beta chains from one sample in a study of T cell responses to AZD1222 COVID-19 vaccine. Produced via immunoSEQ multiplex PCR; TCRdb's table is partial and in-frame only. This sample has about 110,000 clones, with around 81% found just once. This sample comprised peripheral blood, obtained on day 0 of AZD1222 vaccination. These TCRs come from an adult in good health. Each CDR3 is given with its conserved first and last residue. Each record gives: V gene, CDR3 protein.

TRBV28 | CAAWGGNTEAFF
TRBV18 | CASSPGANSRPHGYTF
TRBV21-1 | CASSKDRVYEQYF
TRBV6-5 | CASVPLRTSGNTIYF
TRBV4-1 | CASSQEGGSNYGYTF
TRBV19 | CASTSGAGQPQHF
TRBV2 | CASKSPPTSGTDGSTDTQYF
TRBV6-5 | CASSTGALFHF
TRBV9 | CASSVGEGQKAYEQYF
TRBV5-1 | CASSLDVLGLAGGRTYEQYF
TRBV7-2 | CASSLDSLPRETQYF
TRBV9 | CASSVDVGAFF
TRBV7-2 | CASSLTGAKNIQYF
TRBV7-3 | CASSPAASGEQYF
TRBV5-6 | CASSLFGGDVGTEAFF
TRBV5-1 | CASSIGTSLGTGELFF
TRBV4-3 | CASSQSTTNEKLFF
TRBV21-1 | CASSTFQTGINYGYTF
TRBV27 | CASRSRNVQETQYF
TRBV6-5 | CASSYAGGSNQPQHF
TRBV11-3 | CASRGINTEAFF
TRBV28 | CASIGSGARPTNEKLFF
TRBV28 | CASGNPQGAAGNTIYF
TRBV5-1 | CATSPGLAHQETQYF
TRBV6-5 | CASPLRGTNTGELFF
TRBV28 | CASTVGGQGLYGYTF
TRBV6-2/TRBV6-3 | CASSVRGPRSTDTQYF
TRBV7-2 | CASSFASGSYEQYF
TRBV19 | CASSPGQGLMNTEAFF
TRBV6-2/TRBV6-3 | CASSAGGAGGRNEQFF